This T cell receptor beta chain was retrieved from a study of OX40 agonist ivuxolimab in advanced cancers. Study conclusions and caveats: Antigen specificity was not determined for the expanded peripheral T cells.

After removal of 7 bases from V and 6 bases from J, the junction contained 10 bases not matched to a gene. This CDR3 is built from 15 residues. Looked up from germline, CDR1 is MDHEN and CDR2 is SYDVKM. As regards this clone: The target antigen is unknown.

Only in-frame clones appear in the TCRdb table, and some are missing; sequencing was by immunoSEQ multiplex PCR. Among more than 30,000 clones listed, approximately 89% were seen once. The rearrangement uses TRBV28 and TRBJ2-1; 9 bases align to TRBD1. The specimen was CD4+ or CD8+ T cells sorted from blood, collected in a trial of the OX40 agonist ivuxolimab. This sequence was found in an adult with an advanced solid tumor such as melanoma, head and neck, liver or kidney cancer. The CDR3 DNA is TGTGCCAGCAAGTTCGGGGACAGGGCCTCCAATGAGCAGTTCTTC. Protein product: CASKFGDRASNEQFF.